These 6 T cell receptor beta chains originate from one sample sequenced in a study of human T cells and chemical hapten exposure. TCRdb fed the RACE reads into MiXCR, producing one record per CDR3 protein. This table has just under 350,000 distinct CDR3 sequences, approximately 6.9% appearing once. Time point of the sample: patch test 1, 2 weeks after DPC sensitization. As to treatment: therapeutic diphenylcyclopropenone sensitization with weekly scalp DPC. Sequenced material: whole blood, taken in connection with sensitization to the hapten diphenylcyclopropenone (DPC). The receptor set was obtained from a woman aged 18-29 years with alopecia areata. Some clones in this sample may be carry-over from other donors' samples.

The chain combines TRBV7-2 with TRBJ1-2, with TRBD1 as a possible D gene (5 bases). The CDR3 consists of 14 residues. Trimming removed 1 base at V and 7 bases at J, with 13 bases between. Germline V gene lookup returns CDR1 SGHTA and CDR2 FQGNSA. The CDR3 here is CASSLGEGVRGYTF. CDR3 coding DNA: TGTGCCAGCAGCTTAGGGGAAGGGGTGCGTGGCTACACCTTC. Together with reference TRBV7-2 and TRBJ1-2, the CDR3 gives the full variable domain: GAGVSQSPSNKVTEKGKDVELRCDPISGHTALYWYRQSLGQGLEFLIYFQGNSAPDKSGLPSDRFSAERTGGSVSTLTIQRTQQEDSAVYLCASSLGEGVRGYTFGSGTRLTVV.

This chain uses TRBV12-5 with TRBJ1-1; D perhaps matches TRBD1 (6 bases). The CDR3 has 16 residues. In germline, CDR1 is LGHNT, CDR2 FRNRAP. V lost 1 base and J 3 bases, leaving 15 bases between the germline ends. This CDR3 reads CASGLGAAGVDTEAFF. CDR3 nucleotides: TGTGCTAGTGGTTTGGGGGCGGCAGGGGTGGACACTGAAGCTTTCTTT.

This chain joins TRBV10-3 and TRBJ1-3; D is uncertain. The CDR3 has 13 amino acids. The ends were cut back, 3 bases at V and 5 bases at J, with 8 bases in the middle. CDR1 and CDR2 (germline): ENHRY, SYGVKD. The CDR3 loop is CAISDPFRNTIYF. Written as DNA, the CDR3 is TGTGCCATCAGTGATCCTTTCCGAAACACCATATATTTT.

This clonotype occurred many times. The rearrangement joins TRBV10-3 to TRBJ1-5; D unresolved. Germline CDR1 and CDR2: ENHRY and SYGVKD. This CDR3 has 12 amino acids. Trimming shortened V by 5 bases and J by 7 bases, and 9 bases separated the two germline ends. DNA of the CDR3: TGTGCCATCAGTCGGACGGGGCAGCCCCAGCATTTT. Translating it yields CAISRTGQPQHF.

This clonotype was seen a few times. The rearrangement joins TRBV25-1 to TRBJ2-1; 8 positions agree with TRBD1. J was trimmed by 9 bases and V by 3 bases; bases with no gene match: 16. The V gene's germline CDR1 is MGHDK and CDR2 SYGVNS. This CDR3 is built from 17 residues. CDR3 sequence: CASSDGSWTGFYGEQFF. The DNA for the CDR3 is TGTGCCAGCAGTGATGGGTCCTGGACAGGGTTTTACGGTGAGCAGTTCTTC.

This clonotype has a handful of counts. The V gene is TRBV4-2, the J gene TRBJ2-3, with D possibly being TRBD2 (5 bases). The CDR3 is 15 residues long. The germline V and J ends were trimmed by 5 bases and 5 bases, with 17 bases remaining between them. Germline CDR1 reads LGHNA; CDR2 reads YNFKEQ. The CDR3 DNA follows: TGTGCCAGCAGCACGCAAGACCCAGGAGGAGATACGCAGTATTTT. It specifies CASSTQDPGGDTQYF.